Below, 10 T cell receptor beta chains from the same sample are listed, as sequenced in a study of blood T cell repertoires in COVID-19. Generated by immunoSEQ multiplex PCR, the TCRdb table keeps only in-frame clones and is missing some. The table lists about 150,000 clones, approximately 86% of them singletons. The material sequenced was PBMCs or T cells enriched from blood (not recorded which). These receptor sequences come from a woman aged 40 to 50 who had been exposed to COVID-19.

The rearrangement joins TRBV19 to TRBJ2-5, with 12 bases that match TRBD2. The DNA end is more similar to TRBJ2-7, so the J call may be wrong. This CDR3 spans 15 amino acids. Germline V gene data show CDR1 as LNHDA and CDR2 as SQIVND (reference sequence). The CDR3 protein is CASSPKGLAGSEQYF. The DNA of the CDR3 is TGTGCCAGTAGCCCAAAGGGACTAGCGGGTTCCGAGCAGTACTTC.

This chain connects TRBV6-2 or TRBV6-3 to TRBJ1-4; D possibly corresponds to TRBD1 (6 bases). CDR3 length: 14 residues. The V gene lost 5 bases and the J gene lost 8 bases, with 15 bases spanning the gap. Germline CDR1 and CDR2: MNHEY and SVGEGT. This CDR3 reads CASSTNREGEKLFF. The CDR3 region has the DNA TGTGCCAGCAGTACTAACAGGGAGGGGGAAAAACTGTTTTTT.

This clone was detected only a few times. Other DNA sequences in the sample encode the same CDR3. The chain links TRBV5-6 to TRBJ2-7; 8 bases align to TRBD1. The CDR3 runs to 14 residues. Trimming cost V 4 bases and J 4 bases; bases outside gene matches: 7. The germline V gene has CDR1 SGHDT and CDR2 YYEEEE. The DNA for the CDR3 is TGTGCCAGCAGCCGAGACAGGGGCCCGTACGAGCAGTACTTC. Protein sequence: CASSRDRGPYEQYF.

This chain links TRBV27 with TRBJ2-7; possibly TRBD1 for D (5 bases). The germline V and J ends were trimmed by 6 bases and 3 bases, with 12 bases remaining between them. The CDR3 has 13 amino acids. Germline loops: CDR1 MNHEY, CDR2 SMNVEV (reference sequence). CDR3 sequence: CASSPQGNYEQYF. Here the CDR3 DNA reads TGTGCCAGCAGCCCCCAGGGAAACTACGAGCAGTACTTC.

The chain couples TRBV7-2 to TRBJ1-5; TRBD1 matches 7 bases. Per germline, CDR1 SGHTA and CDR2 FQGNSA. The junction had 3 bases not matched to a gene; V was cut back by 1 base and J by 6 bases. The CDR3 totals 14 residues. The CDR3 here is CASSLDRGAQPQHF. DNA for the CDR3: TGTGCCAGCAGCTTAGACAGGGGCGCTCAGCCCCAGCATTTT.

This clone came up once. A junction end diverges from the germline sequence, so it may reflect a read error. The genes are TRBV6-2 or TRBV6-3 and TRBJ1-1; a possible D gene is TRBD1 (6 bases). CDR1 and CDR2 (germline): MNHEY, SVGEGT. There are 14 residues in the CDR3. CDR3 DNA sequence: TGTGCCAGCAGTTCCGGGACACAGAACACTGAAGCTTTTTTT. This sequence encodes CASSSGTQNTEAFF.

CDR3: CASSLRGRVNTEAFF. The CDR3 nucleotides are TGTGCCAGCAGTTTAAGGGGGCGCGTAAACACTGAAGCTTTCTTT. The chain uses TRBV28 and TRBJ1-1; TRBD1 agrees at 7 bases. The CDR3 is 15 residues long. The V gene's germline CDR1 is MDHEN and CDR2 SYDVKM. Germline trimming cut 2 bases from V and 2 bases from J; bases unmatched to any gene: 5.

The rearrangement joins TRBV6-5 to TRBJ1-1; D gene ambiguous. Germline CDR1 MNHEY, CDR2 SVGAGI. Between the trimmed V and J ends, which lost 6 bases and 5 bases, there was a span of 7 bases. CDR3 length: 11 amino acids. CDR3 region: CASSLATEAFF. The DNA for the CDR3 is TGTGCCAGCAGCCTCGCGACTGAAGCTTTCTTT.

The CDR3 spells CASRTGTGSGELFF. The CDR3 nucleotides are TGTGCCAGTAGAACCGGGACAGGGTCCGGGGAGCTGTTTTTT. The J gene is TRBJ2-2, the V gene TRBV19; 9 bases match TRBD1. CDR3 length equals 14 residues. The V and J ends lost 6 bases and 6 bases, in that order; junction bases with no gene match: 5. From germline, CDR1 is LNHDA and CDR2 SQIVND (reference sequence).

This chain connects TRBV5-4 to TRBJ2-7, with D possibly being TRBD1 (5 bases). In germline, CDR1 is SGHNT, CDR2 YYREEE (reference sequence). CDR3 length: 14 amino acids. Trimming stripped 4 bases from V and 1 base from J, with 12 bases between. The CDR3 here is CASSQPTESYEQYF. The CDR3, as DNA: TGTGCCAGCAGCCAGCCGACAGAATCCTACGAGCAGTACTTC.